The text below deals with one TCR beta chain. These data belong to a study of technical replicates of blood from a few donors. This table comes from immunoSEQ multiplex PCR, and its TCRdb copy is limited to in-frame clones, with some not included. The data hold tens of thousands of clones, with around 96% observed a single time. J lost 8 bases, V lost 5 bases, and 10 bases had no gene match. Germline CDR1 is SGHAT and CDR2 is FQNNGV. The CDR3 is made up of 14 amino acids. This clonotype was obtained from a human donor in good health. Specimen: T cells isolated from PBMCs. The chain joins TRBV11-2 to TRBJ2-3; 7 positions agree with TRBD2. This chain's CDR3 is CASSMSRREGTQYF. The CDR3 bases are TGTGCCAGCAGCATGAGCCGGAGGGAGGGTACGCAGTATTTT.